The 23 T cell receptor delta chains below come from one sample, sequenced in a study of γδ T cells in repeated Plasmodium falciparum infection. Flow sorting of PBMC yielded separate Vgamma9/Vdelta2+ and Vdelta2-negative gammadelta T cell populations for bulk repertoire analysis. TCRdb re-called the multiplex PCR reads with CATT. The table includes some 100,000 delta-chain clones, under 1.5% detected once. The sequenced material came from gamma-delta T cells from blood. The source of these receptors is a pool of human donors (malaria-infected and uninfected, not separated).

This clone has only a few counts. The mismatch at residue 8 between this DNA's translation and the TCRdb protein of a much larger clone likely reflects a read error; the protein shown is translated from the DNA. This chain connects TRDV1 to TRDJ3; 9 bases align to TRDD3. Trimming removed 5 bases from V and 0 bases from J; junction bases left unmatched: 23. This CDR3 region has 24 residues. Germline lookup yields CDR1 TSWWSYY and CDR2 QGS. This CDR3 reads CALGPIPYLRTGGLYSWDTRQMFF. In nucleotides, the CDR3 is TGTGCTCTTGGGCCCATCCCCTACCTACGAACTGGGGGACTGTACTCCTGGGACACCCGACAGATGTTTTTC.

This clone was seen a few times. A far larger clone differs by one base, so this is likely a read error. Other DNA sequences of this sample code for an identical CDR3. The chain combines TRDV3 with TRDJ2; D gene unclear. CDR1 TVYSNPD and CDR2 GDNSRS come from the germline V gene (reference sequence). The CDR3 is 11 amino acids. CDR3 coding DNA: TGTGCTGCTCCTTTGACAGCGCAACTCTTCTTT. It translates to CAAPLTAQLFF.

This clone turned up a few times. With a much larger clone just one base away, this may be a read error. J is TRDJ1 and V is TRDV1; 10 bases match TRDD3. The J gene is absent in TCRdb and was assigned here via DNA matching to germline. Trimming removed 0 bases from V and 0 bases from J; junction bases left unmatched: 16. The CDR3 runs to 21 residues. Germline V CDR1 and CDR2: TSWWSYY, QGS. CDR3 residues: CALGELETAYWGIRHTDKLIF. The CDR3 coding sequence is TGTGCTCTTGGGGAACTGGAGACTGCGTACTGGGGGATTAGGCACACCGATAAACTCATCTTT.

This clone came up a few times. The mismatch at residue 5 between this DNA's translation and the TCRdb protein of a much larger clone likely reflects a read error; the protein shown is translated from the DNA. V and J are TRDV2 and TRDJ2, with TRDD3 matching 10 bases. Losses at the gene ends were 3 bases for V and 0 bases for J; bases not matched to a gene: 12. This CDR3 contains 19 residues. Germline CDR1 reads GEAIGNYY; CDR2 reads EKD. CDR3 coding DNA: TGTGCCTGTGACCAGATTGATGTGGGGGATACTGCTTTGACAGCACAACTCTTCTTT. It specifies CACDQIDVGDTALTAQLFF.

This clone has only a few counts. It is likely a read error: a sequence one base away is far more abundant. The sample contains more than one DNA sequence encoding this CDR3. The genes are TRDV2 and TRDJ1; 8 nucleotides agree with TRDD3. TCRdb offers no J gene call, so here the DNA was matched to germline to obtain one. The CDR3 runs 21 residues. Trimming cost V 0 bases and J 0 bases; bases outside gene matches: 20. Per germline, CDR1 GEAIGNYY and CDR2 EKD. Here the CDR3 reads CACDTRPSYVLGASYTDKLIF. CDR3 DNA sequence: TGTGCCTGTGACACCCGGCCCTCGTACGTACTGGGGGCCTCGTACACCGATAAACTCATCTTT.

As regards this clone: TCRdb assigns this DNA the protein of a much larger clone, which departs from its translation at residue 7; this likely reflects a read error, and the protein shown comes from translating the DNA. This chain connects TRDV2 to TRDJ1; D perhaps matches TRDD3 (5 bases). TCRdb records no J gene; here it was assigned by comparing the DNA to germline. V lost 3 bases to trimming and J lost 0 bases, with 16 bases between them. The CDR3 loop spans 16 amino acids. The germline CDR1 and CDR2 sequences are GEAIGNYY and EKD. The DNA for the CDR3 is TGTGCCTGTGACGGACTGGAGGAGCTGTACACCGATAAACTCATCTTT. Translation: CACDGLEELYTDKLIF.

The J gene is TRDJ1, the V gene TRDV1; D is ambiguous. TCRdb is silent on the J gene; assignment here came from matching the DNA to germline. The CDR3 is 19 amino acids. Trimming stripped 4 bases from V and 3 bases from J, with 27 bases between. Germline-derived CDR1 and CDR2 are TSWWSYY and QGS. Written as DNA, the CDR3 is TGTGCTCTTGGGGGCCCCTCGCCTTTTTTTTTCGCCGCCCCCGATAAACTCATCTTT. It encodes CALGGPSPFFFAAPDKLIF.

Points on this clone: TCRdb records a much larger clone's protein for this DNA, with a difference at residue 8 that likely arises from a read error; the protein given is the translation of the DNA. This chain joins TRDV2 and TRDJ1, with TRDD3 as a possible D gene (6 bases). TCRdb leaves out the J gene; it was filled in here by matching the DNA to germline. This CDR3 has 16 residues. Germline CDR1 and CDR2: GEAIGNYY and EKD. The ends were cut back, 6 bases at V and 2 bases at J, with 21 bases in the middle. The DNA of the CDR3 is TGTGCCTGTCACAAGCGGGGATCCCTCCCTACCGATAAACTCATCTTT. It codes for CACHKRGSLPTDKLIF.

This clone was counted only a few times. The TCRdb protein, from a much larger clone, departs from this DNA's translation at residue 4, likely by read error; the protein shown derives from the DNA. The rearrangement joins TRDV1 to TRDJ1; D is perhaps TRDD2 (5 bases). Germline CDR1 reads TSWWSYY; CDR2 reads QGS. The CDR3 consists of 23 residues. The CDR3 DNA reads TGTGCTCTTAGGGAACCTACCCCCCTGTTCAAACCCAAGTACTTCCAAGACACCGATAAACTCATCTTT. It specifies CALREPTPLFKPKYFQDTDKLIF.

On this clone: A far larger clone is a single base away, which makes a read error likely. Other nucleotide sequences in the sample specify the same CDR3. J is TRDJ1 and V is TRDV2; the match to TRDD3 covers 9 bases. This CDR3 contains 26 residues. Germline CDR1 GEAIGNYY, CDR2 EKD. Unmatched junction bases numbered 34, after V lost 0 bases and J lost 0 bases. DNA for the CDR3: TGTGCCTGTGACACCAACTTCAATCGAACGCATCCTAAGGGACTGGGGGACTGGGGGTACACCGATAAACTCATCTTT. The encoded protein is CACDTNFNRTHPKGLGDWGYTDKLIF.

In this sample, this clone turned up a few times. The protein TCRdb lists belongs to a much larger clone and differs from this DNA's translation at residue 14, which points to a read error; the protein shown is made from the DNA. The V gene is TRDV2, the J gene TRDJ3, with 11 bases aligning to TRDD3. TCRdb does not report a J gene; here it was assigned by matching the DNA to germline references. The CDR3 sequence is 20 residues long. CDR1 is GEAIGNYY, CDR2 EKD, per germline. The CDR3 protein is CACDGWGIPTLSWGTRQMFF. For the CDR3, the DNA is TGTGCCTGTGACGGCTGGGGGATACCCACCCTCTCCTGGGGCACCCGACAGATGTTTTTC.

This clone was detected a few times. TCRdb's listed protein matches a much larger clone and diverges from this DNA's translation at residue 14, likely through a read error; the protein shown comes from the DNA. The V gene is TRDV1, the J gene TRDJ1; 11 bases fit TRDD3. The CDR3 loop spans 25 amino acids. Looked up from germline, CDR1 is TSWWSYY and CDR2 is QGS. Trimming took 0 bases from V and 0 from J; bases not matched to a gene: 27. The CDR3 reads CALGELGLPEKHISLGDMYTDKLIF. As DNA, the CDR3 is TGTGCTCTTGGGGAACTAGGACTTCCGGAAAAACACATCTCACTGGGGGATATGTACACCGATAAACTCATCTTT.

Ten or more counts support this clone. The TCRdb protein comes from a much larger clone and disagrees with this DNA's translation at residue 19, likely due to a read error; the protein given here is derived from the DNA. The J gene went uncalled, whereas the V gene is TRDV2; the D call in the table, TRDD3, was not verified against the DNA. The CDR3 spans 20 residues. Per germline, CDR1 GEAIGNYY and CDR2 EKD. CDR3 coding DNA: TGTGCCTGTGCCACCGTCGCCTTACTGGGGTCCCATCCCCACACCGATAAACTCACCTTT. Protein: CACATVALLGSHPHTDKLTF.

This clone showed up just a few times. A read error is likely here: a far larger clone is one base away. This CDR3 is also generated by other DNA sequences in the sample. CDR3 sequence: CALGEPPPFLFGHSPDKLIF. CDR3 DNA sequence: TGTGCTCTTGGGGAACCTCCCCCTTTCCTATTCGGTCATTCCCCTGATAAACTCATCTTT. V is TRDV1 and J is TRDJ1; D is possibly TRDD2 (6 bases). CDR1 and CDR2 (germline): TSWWSYY, QGS. This CDR3 comprises 20 residues. Between the trimmed V and J ends, which lost 1 base and 5 bases, there was a span of 29 bases.

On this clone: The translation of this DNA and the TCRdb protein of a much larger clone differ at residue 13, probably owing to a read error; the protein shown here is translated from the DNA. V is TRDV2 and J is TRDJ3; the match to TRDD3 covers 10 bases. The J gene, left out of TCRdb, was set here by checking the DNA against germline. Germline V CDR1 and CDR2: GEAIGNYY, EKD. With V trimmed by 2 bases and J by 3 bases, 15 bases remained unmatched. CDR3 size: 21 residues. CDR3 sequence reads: CACDKLMGDTKTDWDTRQMFF. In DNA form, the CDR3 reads TGTGCCTGTGACAAGTTGATGGGGGATACCAAAACGGACTGGGACACCCGACAGATGTTTTTC.

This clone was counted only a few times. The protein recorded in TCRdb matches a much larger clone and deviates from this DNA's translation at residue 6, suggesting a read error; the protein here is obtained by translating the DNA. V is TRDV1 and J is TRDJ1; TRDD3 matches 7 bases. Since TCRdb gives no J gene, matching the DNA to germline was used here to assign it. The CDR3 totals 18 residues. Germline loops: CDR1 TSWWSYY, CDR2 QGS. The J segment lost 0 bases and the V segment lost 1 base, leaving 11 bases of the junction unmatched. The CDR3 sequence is CALGEPPVGDDYTDKLIF. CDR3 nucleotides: TGTGCTCTTGGGGAACCTCCGGTGGGGGACGACTACACCGATAAACTCATCTTT.

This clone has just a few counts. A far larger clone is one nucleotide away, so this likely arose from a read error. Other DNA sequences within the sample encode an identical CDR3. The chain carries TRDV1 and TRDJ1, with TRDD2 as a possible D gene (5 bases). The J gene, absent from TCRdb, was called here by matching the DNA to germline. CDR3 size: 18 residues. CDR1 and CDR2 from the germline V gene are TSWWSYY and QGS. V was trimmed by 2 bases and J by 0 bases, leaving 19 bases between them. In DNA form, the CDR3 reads TGTGCTCTTGGGGAAGGGAGGCCGCTTCCGACCAACACCGATAAACTCATCTTT. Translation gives CALGEGRPLPTNTDKLIF.

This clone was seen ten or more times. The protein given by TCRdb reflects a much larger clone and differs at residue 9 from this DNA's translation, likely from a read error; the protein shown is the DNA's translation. Here the CDR3 reads CACDTLSPKDTGTDKLIF. The CDR3 DNA reads as TGTGCCTGTGACACCCTTTCTCCAAAAGATACGGGGACCGATAAACTCATCTTT. This sequence joins TRDV2 and TRDJ1; a weak D match, TRDD3 (6 bases). TCRdb records no J gene; here it was assigned by comparing the DNA to germline. Germline V lookup: CDR1 GEAIGNYY, CDR2 EKD. V lost 0 bases and J 2 bases, leaving 21 bases between the germline ends. The CDR3 extends over 18 amino acids.

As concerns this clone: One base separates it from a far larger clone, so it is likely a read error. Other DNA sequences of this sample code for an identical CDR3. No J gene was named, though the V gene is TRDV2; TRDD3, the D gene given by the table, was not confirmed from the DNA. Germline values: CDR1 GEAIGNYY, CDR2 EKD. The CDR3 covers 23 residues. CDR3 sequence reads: CACDTHCLPGRSDNSWDTRQMFF. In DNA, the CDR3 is TGTGCCTGTGACACCCATTGCCTTCCGGGCCGCTCGGATAACTCCTGGGACACCCGACAGATGTTCTTC.

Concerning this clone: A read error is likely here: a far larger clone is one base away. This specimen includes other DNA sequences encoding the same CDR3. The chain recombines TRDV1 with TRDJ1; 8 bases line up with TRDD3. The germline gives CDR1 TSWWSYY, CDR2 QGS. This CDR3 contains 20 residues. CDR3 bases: TGTGCCCTTGGGAAGCCGGCGGTTGCCATACTGGGGGGAACGGGCTTTAAACTCATCTTT. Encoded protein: CALGKPAVAILGGTGFKLIF.

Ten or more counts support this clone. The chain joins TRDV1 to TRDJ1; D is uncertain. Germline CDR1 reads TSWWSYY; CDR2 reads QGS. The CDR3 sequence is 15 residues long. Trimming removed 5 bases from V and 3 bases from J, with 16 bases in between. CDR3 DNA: TGTGCTCTTGGGTCAAAATTCCGATTCCCCGATAAACTCATCTTT. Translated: CALGSKFRFPDKLIF.

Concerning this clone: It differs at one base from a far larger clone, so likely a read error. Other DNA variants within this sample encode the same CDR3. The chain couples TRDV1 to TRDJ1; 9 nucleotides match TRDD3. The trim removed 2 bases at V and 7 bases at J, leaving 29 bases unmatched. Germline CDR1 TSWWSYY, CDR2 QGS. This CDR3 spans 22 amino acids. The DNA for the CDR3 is TGTGCTCTTGGGGAAGAGAGTCGGCGGCGGGAACTGGGGGAGCTCTTCGGTCCTAAACTCATCTTT. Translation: CALGEESRRRELGELFGPKLIF.

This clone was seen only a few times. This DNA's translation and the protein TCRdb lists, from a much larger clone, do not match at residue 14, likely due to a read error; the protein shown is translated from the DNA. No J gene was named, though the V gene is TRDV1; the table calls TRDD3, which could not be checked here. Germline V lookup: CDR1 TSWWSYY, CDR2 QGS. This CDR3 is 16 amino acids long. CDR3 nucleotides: TGTGCTCTTGGGGAACCAACCCTACTTTACACCGATAAACCCATCTTT. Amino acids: CALGEPTLLYTDKPIF.